Listed below are T cell receptor beta chains from one sample, sequenced in a study of PD-1 blockade in classical Hodgkin lymphoma. Sequenced by immunoSEQ multiplex PCR; TCRdb stores in-frame clones only, minus some. The table has about 24,000 clones, about 89% seen once. The sequenced sample consisted of CD4+ T cells from blood. The receptors come from a human donor with classical Hodgkin lymphoma. The CDR3 runs from the conserved cysteine through the conserved F or W. Fields, in order: V gene, clone size, D gene, J gene, CDR3 DNA, CDR3 protein. A D gene is named only where the DNA matches it firmly. Size is omitted from some rows. Given values are once, few, many or a class for expanded clones.

V: TRBV29-1
size: .
D: TRBD1
J: TRBJ2-7
DNA: TGCAGCGTTATCTACAGGGGTGGCGAGCAGTACTTC
CDR3: CSVIYRGGEQYF

V: TRBV10-3
size: .
D: TRBD2
J: TRBJ2-7
DNA: TGTGCCATCAAGGCGGGGGGCAGGGACGAGCAGTACTTC
CDR3: CAIKAGGRDEQYF

V: TRBV5-4
size: .
D: .
J: TRBJ2-1
DNA: TGTGCCAGCAACGCGGACATACAGGGATACCATGAGCAGTTCTTC
CDR3: CASNADIQGYHEQFF

V: TRBV30
size: .
D: .
J: TRBJ1-4
DNA: TGTGCCTGCCATCGGAACCCTAATGAAAAACTGTTTTTT
CDR3: CACHRNPNEKLFF

V: TRBV6-5
size: .
D: .
J: TRBJ1-2
DNA: TGTGCCAGCAGTCGGGTTGCAACCTATGGCTACACCTTC
CDR3: CASSRVATYGYTF

V: TRBV10-1
size: .
D: TRBD2
J: TRBJ2-3
DNA: TGCGCCAGCAGAAGGACTAGCGGAGGCACAGATACGCAGTATTTT
CDR3: CASRRTSGGTDTQYF

V: TRBV7-9
size: .
D: .
J: TRBJ1-1
DNA: TGTGCCAGCAGCTTAGCGGGAATTAACACTGAAGCTTTCTTT
CDR3: CASSLAGINTEAFF

V: TRBV5-8
size: .
D: TRBD1
J: TRBJ2-2
DNA: TGTGCCAGCAGCTTGCAGGGGGCAACCGGGGAGCTGTTTTTT
CDR3: CASSLQGATGELFF

V: TRBV11-2
size: .
D: TRBD1
J: TRBJ2-5
DNA: TGTGCCAGCAGCTTAGACCTCAGGACAGGGGGAACCCAGTACTTC
CDR3: CASSLDLRTGGTQYF

V: TRBV10-1
size: .
D: TRBD1
J: TRBJ2-7
DNA: TGCGCCAGCAGTGAGTGGACAGGGGGCTACGAGCAGTACTTC
CDR3: CASSEWTGGYEQYF

V: TRBV30
size: .
D: .
J: TRBJ1-4
DNA: TGTGCGATCGCAACTAATGAAAAACTGTTTTTT
CDR3: CAIATNEKLFF

V: TRBV6-5
size: .
D: .
J: TRBJ2-4
DNA: TGTGCCAGCAGGGGGACTTGGGGCATTCAGTACTTC
CDR3: CASRGTWGIQYF

V: TRBV9
size: .
D: TRBD1
J: TRBJ1-5
DNA: TGTGCCAGCAGCCTACAGGGGACGTATCAGCCCCAGCATTTT
CDR3: CASSLQGTYQPQHF

V: TRBV5-3
size: few
D: .
J: TRBJ1-3
DNA: TGTGCCAGAAGCCAACGTCGGGACACCATATATTTT
CDR3: CARSQRRDTIYF

V: TRBV7-2
size: .
D: .
J: TRBJ1-6
DNA: TGTGCCAGCAGCTTAGCGATCAAAAATTCACCCCTCCACTTT
CDR3: CASSLAIKNSPLHF

V: TRBV19
size: .
D: TRBD1
J: TRBJ1-1
DNA: TGTGCCAGTAGTAGTGCAGGGGGCGCCGGGGCTTTCTTT
CDR3: CASSSAGGAGAFF

V: TRBV7-9
size: .
D: TRBD1
J: TRBJ1-4
DNA: TGTGCCAGCAGCTCTCTAACAGGGGCAATGAAGGGAAAACTGTTTTTT
CDR3: CASSSLTGAMKGKLFF

V: TRBV28
size: once
D: .
J: TRBJ2-1
DNA: TGTGCCAGCAGTTTTCAGGCCGGGTTCTACAATGAGCAGTTCTTC
CDR3: CASSFQAGFYNEQFF

V: TRBV28
size: .
D: TRBD1
J: TRBJ2-7
DNA: TGTGCCAGCAGCATCAACAGGGGTTACGAGCAGTACTTC
CDR3: CASSINRGYEQYF

V: TRBV18
size: .
D: .
J: TRBJ1-6
DNA: TGTGCCAGCTCGTCCCGGGACACCAATTCACCCCTCCACTTT
CDR3: CASSSRDTNSPLHF

V: TRBV7-3
size: .
D: .
J: TRBJ2-3
DNA: TGTGCCAGCAGCTTATACCCTATTGTAGTAGGGGATCCAGATACGCAGTATTTT
CDR3: CASSLYPIVVGDPDTQYF

V: TRBV18
size: .
D: .
J: TRBJ2-3
DNA: TGTGCCAGCTCACAGGAGCCCCCGGGTACAGATACGCAGTATTTT
CDR3: CASSQEPPGTDTQYF

V: TRBV9
size: .
D: TRBD2
J: TRBJ2-5
DNA: TGTGCCAGCAGTGTTAGCGGGGGGTACCAAGAGACCCAGTACTTC
CDR3: CASSVSGGYQETQYF

V: TRBV6-1
size: once
D: TRBD2
J: TRBJ2-2
DNA: TGTGCCAGCCACCCTAGCGGGGAGAGCGGGGAGCTGTTTTTT
CDR3: CASHPSGESGELFF

V: TRBV7-9
size: .
D: .
J: TRBJ2-2
DNA: TGTGCCAGCAGCTTGGGGTCCGGGGAGCTGTTTTTT
CDR3: CASSLGSGELFF

V: TRBV5-1
size: .
D: TRBD1
J: TRBJ2-7
DNA: TGCGCCAGCAGCACGACAGGGGGGACCTACGAGCAGTACTTC
CDR3: CASSTTGGTYEQYF

V: TRBV27
size: .
D: .
J: TRBJ2-7
DNA: TGTGCCAGCAGTGCCTACAGGGGGGGCTACGAGCAGTACTTC
CDR3: CASSAYRGGYEQYF